This TCR beta chain derives from a study of blood T cell repertoires in COVID-19. For the study at large: PBMCs, B-cell-depleted T cells, or T cells provided the cDNA or gDNA that made up the material.

V trimming: 4 bases; J trimming: 2 bases; junction bases outside the gene matches: 10. CDR3 size: 16 residues. From germline, CDR1 is SGHAT and CDR2 FQNNGV. In the study's own analysis: Nucleated cell number was recorded as an estimate derived from reference gene primer amplification. Libraries were prepared by immunoSEQ multiplex PCR; TCRdb keeps only in-frame clonotypes and omits some of them. Clonal size and the V and J genes are those of that table, whereas D and trimming came from the DNA. The sample records about 140,000 clones, 88% being singletons. Sequencing was carried out using peripheral blood. The chain links TRBV11-2 to TRBJ1-1, with 7 nucleotides matching TRBD1. This clonotype was sampled from a woman aged 45-65 years with acute or convalescent COVID-19. The CDR3, as DNA: TGTGCCAGCAGCTCTCGACAGGGTCGGGTCAACACTGAAGCTTTCTTT. This encodes CASSSRQGRVNTEAFF.